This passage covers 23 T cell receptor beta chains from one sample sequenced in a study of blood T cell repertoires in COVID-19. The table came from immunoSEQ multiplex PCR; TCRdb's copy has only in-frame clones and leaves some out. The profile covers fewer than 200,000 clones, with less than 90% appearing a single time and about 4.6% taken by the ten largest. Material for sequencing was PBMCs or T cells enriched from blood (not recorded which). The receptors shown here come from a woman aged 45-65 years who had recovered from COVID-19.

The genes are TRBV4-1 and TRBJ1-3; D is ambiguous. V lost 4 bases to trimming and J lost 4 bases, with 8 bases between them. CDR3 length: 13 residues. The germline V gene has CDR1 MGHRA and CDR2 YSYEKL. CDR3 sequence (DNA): TGCGCCAGCAGCCGCGGTGGGGGAAACACCATATATTTT. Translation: CASSRGGGNTIYF.

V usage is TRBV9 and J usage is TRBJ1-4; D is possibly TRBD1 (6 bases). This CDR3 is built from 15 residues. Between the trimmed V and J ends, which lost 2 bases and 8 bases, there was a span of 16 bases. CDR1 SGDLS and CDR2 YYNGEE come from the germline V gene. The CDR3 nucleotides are TGTGCCAGCAGCGTTAGTGTAAGGACAGCGGAAAAACTGTTTTTT. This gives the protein CASSVSVRTAEKLFF. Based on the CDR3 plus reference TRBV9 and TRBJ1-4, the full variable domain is DSGVTQTPKHLITATGQRVTLRCSPRSGDLSVYWYQQSLDQGLQFLIQYYNGEERAKGNILERFSAQQFPDLHSELNLSSLELGDSALYFCASSVSVRTAEKLFFGSGTQLSVL.

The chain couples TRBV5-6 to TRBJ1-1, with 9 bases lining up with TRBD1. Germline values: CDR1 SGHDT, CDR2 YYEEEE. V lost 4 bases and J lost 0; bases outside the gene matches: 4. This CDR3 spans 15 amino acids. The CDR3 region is CASSNWDRVNTEAFF. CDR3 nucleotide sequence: TGTGCCAGCAGCAATTGGGACAGGGTGAACACTGAAGCTTTCTTT.

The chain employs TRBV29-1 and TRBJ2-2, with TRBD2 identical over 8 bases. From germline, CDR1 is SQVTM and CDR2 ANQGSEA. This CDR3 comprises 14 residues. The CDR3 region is CSVGGLANTGELFF. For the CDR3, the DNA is TGCAGTGTAGGGGGACTAGCGAACACCGGGGAGCTGTTTTTT.

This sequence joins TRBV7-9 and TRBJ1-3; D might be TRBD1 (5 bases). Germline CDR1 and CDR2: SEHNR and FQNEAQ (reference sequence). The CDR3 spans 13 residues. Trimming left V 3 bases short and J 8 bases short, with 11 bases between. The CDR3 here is CASSFSGVDTIYF. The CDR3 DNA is TGTGCCAGCAGCTTTTCGGGGGTGGACACCATATATTTT.

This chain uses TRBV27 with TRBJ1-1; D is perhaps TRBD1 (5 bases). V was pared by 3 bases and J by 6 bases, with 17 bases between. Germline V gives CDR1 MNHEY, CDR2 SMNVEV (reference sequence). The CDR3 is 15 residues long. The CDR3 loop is CASSLSPSGFAEAFF. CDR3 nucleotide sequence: TGTGCCAGCAGTTTGTCCCCATCAGGGTTCGCTGAAGCTTTCTTT.

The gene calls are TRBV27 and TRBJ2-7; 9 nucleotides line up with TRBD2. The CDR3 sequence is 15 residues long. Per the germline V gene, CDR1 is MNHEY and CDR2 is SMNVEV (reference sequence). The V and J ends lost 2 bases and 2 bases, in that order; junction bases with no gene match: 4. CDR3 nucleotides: TGTGCCAGCAGTTTAGGGCGGGGGGGGACCTACGAGCAGTACGTC. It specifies CASSLGRGGTYEQYV.

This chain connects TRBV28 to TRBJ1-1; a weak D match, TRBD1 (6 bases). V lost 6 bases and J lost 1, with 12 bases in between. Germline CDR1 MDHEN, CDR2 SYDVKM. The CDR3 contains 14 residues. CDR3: CASSSTGSNTEAFF. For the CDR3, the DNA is TGTGCCAGCAGCTCGACAGGTTCGAACACTGAAGCTTTCTTT. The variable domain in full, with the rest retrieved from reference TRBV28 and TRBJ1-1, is DVKVTQSSRYLVKRTGEKVFLECVQDMDHENMFWYRQDPGLGLRLIYFSYDVKMKEKGDIPEGYSVSREKKERFSLILESASTNQTSMYLCASSSTGSNTEAFFGQGTRLTVV.

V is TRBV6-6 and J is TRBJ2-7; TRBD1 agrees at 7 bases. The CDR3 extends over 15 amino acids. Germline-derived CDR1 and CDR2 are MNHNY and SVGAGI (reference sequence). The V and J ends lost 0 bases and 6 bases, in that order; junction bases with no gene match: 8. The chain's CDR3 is CASSYSGRGLVEQYV. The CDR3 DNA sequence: TGTGCCAGCAGTTACTCGGGCAGGGGGTTGGTCGAGCAGTACGTC.

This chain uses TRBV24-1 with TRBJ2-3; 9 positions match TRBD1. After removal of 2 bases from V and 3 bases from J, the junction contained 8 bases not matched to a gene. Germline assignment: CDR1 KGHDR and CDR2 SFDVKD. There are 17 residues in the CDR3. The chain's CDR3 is CATSDSWTGTGTDTQYF. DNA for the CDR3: TGTGCCACCAGTGATTCGTGGACCGGGACAGGGACAGATACGCAGTATTTT.

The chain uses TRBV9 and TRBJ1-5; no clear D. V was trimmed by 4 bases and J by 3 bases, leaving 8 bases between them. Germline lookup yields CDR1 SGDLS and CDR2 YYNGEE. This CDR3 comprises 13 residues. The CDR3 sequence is CASSPQSNQPQHF. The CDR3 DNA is TGTGCCAGCAGCCCCCAGTCCAATCAGCCCCAGCATTTT.

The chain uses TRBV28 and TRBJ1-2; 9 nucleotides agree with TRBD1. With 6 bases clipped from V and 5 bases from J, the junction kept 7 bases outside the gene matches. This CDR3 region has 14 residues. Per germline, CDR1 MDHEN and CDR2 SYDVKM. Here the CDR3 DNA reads TGTGCCAGCAGACCAACAGGGGGCAGATATGGCTACACCTTC. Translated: CASRPTGGRYGYTF.

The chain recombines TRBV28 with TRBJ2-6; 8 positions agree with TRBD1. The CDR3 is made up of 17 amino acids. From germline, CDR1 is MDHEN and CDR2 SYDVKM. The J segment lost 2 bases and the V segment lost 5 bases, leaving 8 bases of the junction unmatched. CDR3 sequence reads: CASSPISGGPGANVLTF. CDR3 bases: TGTGCCAGCAGTCCGATCTCAGGGGGCCCTGGGGCCAACGTCCTGACTTTC.

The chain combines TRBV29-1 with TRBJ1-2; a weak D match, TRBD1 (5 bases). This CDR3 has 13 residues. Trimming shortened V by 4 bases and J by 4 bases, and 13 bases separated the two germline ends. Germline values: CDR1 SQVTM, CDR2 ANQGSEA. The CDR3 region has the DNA TGCAGCGTTGTGGGGGGGTTGAGCTATGGCTACACCTTC. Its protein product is CSVVGGLSYGYTF.

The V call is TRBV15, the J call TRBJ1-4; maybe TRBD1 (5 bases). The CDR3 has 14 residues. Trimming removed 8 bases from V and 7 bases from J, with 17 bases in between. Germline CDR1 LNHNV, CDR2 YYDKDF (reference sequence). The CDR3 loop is CATSGAGQVEKLFF. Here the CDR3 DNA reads TGTGCCACCTCCGGGGCGGGGCAGGTTGAAAAACTGTTTTTT.

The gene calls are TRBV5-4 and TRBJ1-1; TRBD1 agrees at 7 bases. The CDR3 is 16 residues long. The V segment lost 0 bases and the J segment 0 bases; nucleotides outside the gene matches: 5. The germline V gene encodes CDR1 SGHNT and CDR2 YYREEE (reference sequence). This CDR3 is CASSLGWGQLNTEAFF. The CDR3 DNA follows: TGTGCCAGCAGCTTGGGTTGGGGACAGCTGAACACTGAAGCTTTCTTT.

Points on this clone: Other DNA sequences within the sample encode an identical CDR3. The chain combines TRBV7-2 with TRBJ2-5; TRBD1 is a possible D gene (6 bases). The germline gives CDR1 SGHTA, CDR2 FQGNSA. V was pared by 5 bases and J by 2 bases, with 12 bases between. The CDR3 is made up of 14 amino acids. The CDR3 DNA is TGTGCCAGCAGCCGTCGGGACAAGCAAGAGACCCAGTACTTC. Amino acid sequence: CASSRRDKQETQYF. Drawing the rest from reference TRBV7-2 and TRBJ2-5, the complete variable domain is GAGVSQSPSNKVTEKGKDVELRCDPISGHTALYWYRQSLGQGLEFLIYFQGNSAPDKSGLPSDRFSAERTGGSVSTLTIQRTQQEDSAVYLCASSRRDKQETQYFGPGTRLLVL.

CDR3 DNA: TGTGCCAGCAGCTTAGGGGACAGCCTATACGAGCAGTACGTC. It yields the protein CASSLGDSLYEQYV. The rearrangement uses TRBV7-2 and TRBJ2-7; 7 bases map to TRBD1. Germline CDR1 reads SGHTA; CDR2 reads FQGNSA. The junction had 4 bases not matched to a gene; V was cut back by 1 base and J by 4 bases. This CDR3 is built from 14 residues.

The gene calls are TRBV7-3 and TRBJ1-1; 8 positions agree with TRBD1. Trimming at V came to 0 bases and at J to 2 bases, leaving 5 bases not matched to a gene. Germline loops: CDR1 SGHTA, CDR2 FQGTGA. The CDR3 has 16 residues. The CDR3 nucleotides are TGTGCCAGCAGCTTAACTGCAGGGGGCGCCAACACTGAAGCTTTCTTT. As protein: CASSLTAGGANTEAFF.

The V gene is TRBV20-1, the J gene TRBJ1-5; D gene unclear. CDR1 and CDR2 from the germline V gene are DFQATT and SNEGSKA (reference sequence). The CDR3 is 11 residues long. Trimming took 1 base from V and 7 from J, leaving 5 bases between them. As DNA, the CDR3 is TGCAGTGCTAGAGCAGGACAGCCCCAGCATTTT. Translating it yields CSARAGQPQHF.

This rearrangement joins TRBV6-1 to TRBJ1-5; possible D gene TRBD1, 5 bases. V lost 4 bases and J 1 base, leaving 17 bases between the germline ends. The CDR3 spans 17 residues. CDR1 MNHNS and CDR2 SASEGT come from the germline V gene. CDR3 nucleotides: TGTGCCAGCAGTGGTGTAGGGGCGGTCTTCAGCAATCAGCCCCAGCATTTT. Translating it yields CASSGVGAVFSNQPQHF.

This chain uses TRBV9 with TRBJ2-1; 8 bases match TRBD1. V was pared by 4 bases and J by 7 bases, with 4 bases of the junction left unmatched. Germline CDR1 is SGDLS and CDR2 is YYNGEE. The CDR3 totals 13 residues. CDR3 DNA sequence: TGTGCCAGCAGCTGGACAGGGTCTAATGAGCAGTTCTTC. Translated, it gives CASSWTGSNEQFF.

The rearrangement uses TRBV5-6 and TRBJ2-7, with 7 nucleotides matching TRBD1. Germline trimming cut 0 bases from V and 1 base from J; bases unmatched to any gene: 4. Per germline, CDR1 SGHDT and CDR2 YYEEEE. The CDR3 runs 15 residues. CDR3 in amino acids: CASSLGQGMSYEQYV. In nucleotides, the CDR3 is TGTGCCAGCAGCTTGGGACAGGGAATGTCCTACGAGCAGTACGTC.